These T cell receptor beta chains were read from a single sample in a study of T cells in Graves' hyperthyroidism and ophthalmopathy. TCRdb called the multiplex PCR reads again in MiXCR, with one record for every CDR3 protein. Among a few hundred thousand distinct CDR3 sequences listed, approximately 14% were seen once. The specimen sequenced was blood. The receptors stem from a woman younger than 35 with Graves' hyperthyroidism. The CDR3 runs from the conserved cysteine through the conserved F or W. The D gene is left open where the match is weak. Part of the rows lack a size; the others show once, few, many or a class for expanded clones.

D gene: TRBD2; V gene: TRBV12-3/TRBV12-4; clone size: NA; CDR3 protein: CASSALAGGKSTDTQYF
D gene: NA; V gene: TRBV2; clone size: many; CDR3 protein: CASSLQDEAFF
D gene: TRBD2; V gene: TRBV20-1; clone size: many; CDR3 protein: CSAPGLAGVGEQFF
D gene: NA; V gene: TRBV12-3/TRBV12-4; clone size: many; CDR3 protein: CASRDKSSQPQHF
D gene: TRBD1; V gene: TRBV27; clone size: few; CDR3 protein: CASSSHQGAIRNIQYF
D gene: NA; V gene: TRBV20-1; clone size: many; CDR3 protein: CSADRSVPNYGYTF
D gene: TRBD1; V gene: TRBV20-1; clone size: many; CDR3 protein: CSVKTGGTQFF
D gene: NA; V gene: TRBV7-2; clone size: NA; CDR3 protein: CASSFPPLQAFF
D gene: NA; V gene: TRBV4-3; clone size: many; CDR3 protein: CASSQVGSSYNEQFF
D gene: NA; V gene: TRBV20-1; clone size: few; CDR3 protein: CSARDVLGTPFF
D gene: NA; V gene: TRBV5-1; clone size: many; CDR3 protein: CASSAWGTYNEQFF
D gene: TRBD1; V gene: TRBV6-2/TRBV6-3; clone size: few; CDR3 protein: CASTRDRKGTGELFF
D gene: NA; V gene: TRBV9; clone size: few; CDR3 protein: CASSVGQPNEKLFF
D gene: NA; V gene: TRBV7-2; clone size: NA; CDR3 protein: CASSSPYKETDTQYF
D gene: TRBD1; V gene: TRBV12-3/TRBV12-4; clone size: many; CDR3 protein: CASSSFETGPRSNQPQHF
D gene: NA; V gene: TRBV5-1; clone size: many; CDR3 protein: CASSPVGVTGNIQYF
D gene: NA; V gene: TRBV5-5; clone size: many; CDR3 protein: CASRGASGYTDTQYF
D gene: NA; V gene: TRBV7-9; clone size: many; CDR3 protein: CASSLDRSLAKNIQYF
D gene: TRBD2; V gene: TRBV24-1; clone size: few; CDR3 protein: CATSGASGAGGELFF
D gene: TRBD2; V gene: TRBV2; clone size: few; CDR3 protein: CASSRGLASSYEQYF
D gene: TRBD2; V gene: TRBV15; clone size: NA; CDR3 protein: CATSRETSGNYLNPYEQYF
D gene: TRBD1; V gene: TRBV13; clone size: many; CDR3 protein: CASSLGRQGIGGYTF